These 13 T cell receptor beta chains were sequenced from one sample in a study of blood T cell repertoires in COVID-19. Repertoires were generated with immunoSEQ multiplex PCR, while TCRdb's copy carries only in-frame clones and drops some. The data hold fewer than 350,000 clones, with approximately 91% observed a single time. Material for sequencing was PBMCs or T cells enriched from blood (not recorded which). These TCRs come from a woman aged 35 to 49 with acute COVID-19.

The rearrangement links TRBV5-1 to TRBJ2-4; TRBD1 aligns across 9 bases. Germline loops: CDR1 SGHRS, CDR2 YFSETQ. The CDR3 contains 17 residues. With 0 bases clipped from V and 2 bases from J, the junction kept 6 bases outside the gene matches. CDR3 region: CASSLGGQGLPKNIQYF. In nucleotides, the CDR3 is TGCGCCAGCAGCTTGGGGGGACAGGGTTTGCCCAAAAACATTCAGTACTTC. Supplemented by reference TRBV5-1 and TRBJ2-4, the full variable domain reads KAGVTQTPRYLIKTRGQQVTLSCSPISGHRSVSWYQQTPGQGLQFLFEYFSETQRNKGNFPGRFSGRQFSNSRSEMNVSTLELGDSALYLCASSLGGQGLPKNIQYFGAGTRLSVL.

This chain uses TRBV7-9 with TRBJ2-1; D is undetermined. V gave up 1 base and J gave up 4 bases, with 14 bases separating them. Looked up from germline, CDR1 is SEHNR and CDR2 is FQNEAQ (reference sequence). The CDR3 is made up of 16 amino acids. This chain's CDR3 is CASSLEQAPSYNEQFF. The CDR3 DNA is TGTGCCAGCAGCTTAGAGCAGGCCCCTTCTTACAATGAGCAGTTCTTC.

This chain joins TRBV28 and TRBJ1-4; 8 positions agree with TRBD1. CDR1 and CDR2 from the germline V gene are MDHEN and SYDVKM. The ends lost 6 bases at V and 5 bases at J; junction bases unmatched: 8. The CDR3 totals 15 residues. CDR3 in amino acids: CASRLPTGVNEKLFF. DNA of the CDR3: TGTGCCAGCAGGCTACCGACAGGGGTGAATGAAAAACTGTTTTTT. Full variable domain (remainder filled in from reference TRBV28 and TRBJ1-4): DVKVTQSSRYLVKRTGEKVFLECVQDMDHENMFWYRQDPGLGLRLIYFSYDVKMKEKGDIPEGYSVSREKKERFSLILESASTNQTSMYLCASRLPTGVNEKLFFGSGTQLSVL.

Concerning this clone: In the same sample, other DNA sequences code for this CDR3. The chain joins TRBV5-1 to TRBJ1-4, with a possible D match to TRBD1 (5 bases). Trimming took off 3 bases at V and 3 bases at J, with 9 bases between the two ends. This CDR3 has 14 amino acids. Germline V gene sequence: CDR1 SGHRS, CDR2 YFSETQ. The CDR3 DNA follows: TGCGCCAGCAGCTCCCAGGGATCTAATGAAAAACTGTTTTTT. Residues: CASSSQGSNEKLFF.

The chain uses TRBV28 and TRBJ1-4, with 9 bases aligning to TRBD1. Germline assignment: CDR1 MDHEN and CDR2 SYDVKM. Trimming at V came to 6 bases and at J to 6 bases, leaving 8 bases not matched to a gene. The CDR3 contains 15 residues. CDR3 coding DNA: TGTGCCAGCAGATCTGACAGGGGGTGGTATGAAAAACTGTTTTTT. This translates into CASRSDRGWYEKLFF.

The CDR3: CASSYRGSGTYEQYF. The CDR3 DNA is TGTGCCAGCAGCTATAGGGGGTCAGGAACCTACGAGCAGTACTTC. The chain joins TRBV27 to TRBJ2-7; D is possibly TRBD1 (6 bases). CDR1 and CDR2 (germline): MNHEY, SMNVEV (reference sequence). The V and J ends lost 6 bases and 2 bases respectively, with 17 bases between them. The CDR3 totals 15 residues.

The chain carries TRBV20-1 and TRBJ2-3; 11 positions match TRBD2. Germline CDR1 reads DFQATT; CDR2 reads SNEGSKA (reference sequence). The V and J ends lost 3 bases and 5 bases, in that order; junction bases with no gene match: 13. CDR3 size: 17 residues. As DNA, the CDR3 is TGCAGTGCTAGTTTGGCTAGCGGGAGGAATTTTGTAGATACGCAGTATTTT. It specifies CSASLASGRNFVDTQYF.

This clone was detected only a few times. For the CDR3, the DNA is TGCGCCAGCAGCTTGAATTTACAGTCCTACGAGCAGTACTTC. This codes for CASSLNLQSYEQYF. The chain carries TRBV5-1 and TRBJ2-7, with no clear D. Germline V gene data show CDR1 as SGHRS and CDR2 as YFSETQ. Trimming took off 1 base at V and 1 base at J, with 9 bases between the two ends. The CDR3 has 14 residues.

The chain combines TRBV13 with TRBJ1-1; D remains unclear. With 2 bases removed from V and 7 bases from J, the gap between germline ends came to 20 bases. The CDR3 loop spans 16 amino acids. The germline gives CDR1 PRHDT, CDR2 FYEKMQ (reference sequence). The CDR3 bases are TGTGCCAGCAGCTTAAGACGGGAGGGCCGCGGGAGTGAAGCTTTCTTT. This encodes CASSLRREGRGSEAFF.

This chain joins TRBV12-5 and TRBJ1-2; maybe TRBD1 (5 bases). This CDR3 contains 14 residues. V gave up 1 base and J gave up 4 bases, with 10 bases separating them. Germline V CDR1 and CDR2: LGHNT, FRNRAP. Written as DNA, the CDR3 is TGTGCTAGTGGTTTGGGGGGGGATATCTATGGCTACACCTTC. It yields the protein CASGLGGDIYGYTF.

This clone was seen only once. The J gene is TRBJ2-1, the V gene TRBV19, with 7 bases lining up with TRBD1. CDR1 and CDR2 (germline): LNHDA, SQIVND (reference sequence). The CDR3 consists of 15 residues. With 4 bases clipped from V and 0 bases from J, the junction kept 3 bases outside the gene matches. CDR3 DNA sequence: TGTGCCAGTAGTACGGGACAGTCCTCCTACAATGAGCAGTTCTTC. It specifies CASSTGQSSYNEQFF.

Comment on this clone: The same CDR3 also results from other DNA sequences found in this sample. This chain connects TRBV25-1 to TRBJ2-7; TRBD2 might be the D (6 bases). There are 15 residues in the CDR3. Germline V gene data show CDR1 as MGHDK and CDR2 as SYGVNS. The V end was cut by 2 bases, the J end by 5 bases, with 16 bases between. In nucleotides, the CDR3 is TGTGCCAGCAGTGAAAGGATCCTAGCGTCCCACGAGCAGTACTTC. This sequence encodes CASSERILASHEQYF.

V is TRBV11-2 and J is TRBJ2-3; maybe TRBD2 (6 bases). Germline lookup yields CDR1 SGHAT and CDR2 FQNNGV. The CDR3 spans 15 residues. V was shortened by 7 bases and J by 3 bases, with 17 bases between the two germline ends. This CDR3 is CASTPFGLFTDTQYF. CDR3 DNA sequence: TGTGCCAGCACCCCCTTCGGACTATTTACAGATACGCAGTATTTT.